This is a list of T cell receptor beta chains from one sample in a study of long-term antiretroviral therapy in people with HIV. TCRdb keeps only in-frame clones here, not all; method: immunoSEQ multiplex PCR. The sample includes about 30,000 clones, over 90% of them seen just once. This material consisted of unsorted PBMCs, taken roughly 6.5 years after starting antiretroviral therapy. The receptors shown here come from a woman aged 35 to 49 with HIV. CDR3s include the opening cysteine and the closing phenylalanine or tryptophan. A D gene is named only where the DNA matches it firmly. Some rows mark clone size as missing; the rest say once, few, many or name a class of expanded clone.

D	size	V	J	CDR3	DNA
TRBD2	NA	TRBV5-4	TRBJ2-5	CASSSPGLAAGETQYF	TGTGCCAGCAGCTCGCCGGGACTAGCGGCCGGAGAGACCCAGTACTTC
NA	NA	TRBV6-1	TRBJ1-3	CASRTGFSSGNTIYF	TGTGCCAGCAGGACAGGCTTCAGCTCTGGAAACACCATATATTTT
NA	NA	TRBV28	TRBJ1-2	CASSVRGSYGYTF	TGTGCCAGCAGTGTCCGGGGATCTTATGGCTACACCTTC
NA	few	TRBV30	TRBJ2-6	CAWSVLSGANVLTF	TGTGCCTGGAGTGTACTATCTGGGGCCAACGTCCTGACTTTC
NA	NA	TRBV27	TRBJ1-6	CASSLIGGFSPLHF	TGTGCCAGCAGTTTAATAGGGGGTTTTTCACCCCTCCACTTT
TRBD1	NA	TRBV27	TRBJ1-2	CASARGDSAFYGYTF	TGTGCCAGCGCAAGAGGGGACAGTGCATTCTATGGCTACACCTTC
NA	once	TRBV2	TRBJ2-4	CASKGLLAKNIQYF	TGTGCCAGCAAGGGGCTGTTAGCCAAAAACATTCAGTACTTC
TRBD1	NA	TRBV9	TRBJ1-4	CASSDGTGEKLFF	TGTGCCAGCAGCGACGGGACAGGAGAAAAACTGTTTTTT
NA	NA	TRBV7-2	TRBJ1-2	CASSPGYGYTF	TGTGCCAGCAGCCCCGGGTATGGCTACACCTTC
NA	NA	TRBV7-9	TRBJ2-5	CASSLAENRQETQYF	TGTGCCAGCAGCTTAGCAGAAAACCGGCAAGAGACCCAGTACTTC
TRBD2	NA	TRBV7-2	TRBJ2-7	CASSLDHSGGYYEQYF	TGTGCCAGCAGCTTAGACCATAGCGGGGGGTACTACGAGCAGTACTTC
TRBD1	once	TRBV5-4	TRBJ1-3	CASSRQGASGNTIYF	TGTGCCAGCAGCCGACAGGGGGCGAGTGGAAACACCATATATTTT
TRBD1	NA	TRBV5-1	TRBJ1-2	CASSLIGQGQANYGYTF	TGCGCCAGCAGCTTGATTGGGCAGGGACAGGCTAACTATGGCTACACCTTC
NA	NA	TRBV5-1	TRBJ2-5	CASSLGGQGGETQYF	TGCGCCAGCAGCTTGGGAGGTCAGGGAGGAGAGACCCAGTACTTC
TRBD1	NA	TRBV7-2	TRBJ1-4	CASSLTGGVYEKLFF	TGTGCCAGCAGCTTAACAGGGGGAGTTTATGAAAAACTGTTTTTT
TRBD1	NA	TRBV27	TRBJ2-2	CASSLGQGGTGELFF	TGTGCCAGCAGTCTGGGACAGGGTGGCACCGGGGAGCTGTTTTTT
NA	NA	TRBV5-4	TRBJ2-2	CASSLPISAGTGELFF	TGTGCCAGCAGCCTCCCGATCTCCGCGGGAACCGGGGAGCTGTTTTTT
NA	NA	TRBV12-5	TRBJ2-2	CASARDTSTGELFF	TGTGCTAGTGCCCGGGACACCAGCACCGGGGAGCTGTTTTTT
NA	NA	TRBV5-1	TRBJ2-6	CASSLMTSFSGANVLTF	TGCGCCAGCAGCTTGATGACCTCTTTCTCTGGGGCCAACGTCCTGACTTTC
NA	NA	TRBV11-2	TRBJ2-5	CASSLAEETQYF	TGTGCCAGCAGCTTAGCTGAGGAGACCCAGTACTTC
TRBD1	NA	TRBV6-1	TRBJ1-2	CASNLGTGDGYTF	TGTGCCAGCAATCTCGGGACAGGGGATGGCTACACCTTC
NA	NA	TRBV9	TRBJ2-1	CASSVEGGWNNEQFF	TGTGCCAGCAGCGTAGAGGGGGGATGGAACAATGAGCAGTTCTTC
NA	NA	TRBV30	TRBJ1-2	CAWSVNKGVGRRANYGYTF	TGTGCCTGGAGTGTAAATAAAGGAGTGGGCAGGAGAGCTAACTATGGCTACACCTTC
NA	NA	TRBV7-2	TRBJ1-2	CASSSRTAGFNGYTF	TGTGCCAGCAGCTCGCGGACAGCCGGTTTTAATGGCTACACCTTC
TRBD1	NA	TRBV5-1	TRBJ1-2	CASSQTLQGAEGYTF	TGCGCCAGCAGCCAAACGCTACAGGGGGCGGAGGGCTACACCTTC
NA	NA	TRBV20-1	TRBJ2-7	CSARTSVGQYF	TGCAGTGCTAGAACCAGTGTGGGGCAGTACTTC
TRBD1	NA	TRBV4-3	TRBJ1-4	CASSRSGTGEEKLFF	TGCGCCAGCAGCCGCTCCGGGACAGGGGAAGAAAAACTGTTTTTT
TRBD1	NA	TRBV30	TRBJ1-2	CAWTQTGGGYTF	TGTGCCTGGACCCAGACAGGGGGTGGCTACACCTTC
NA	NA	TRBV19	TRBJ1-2	CASSTIESGYTF	TGTGCCAGTAGTACCATCGAATCTGGCTACACCTTC
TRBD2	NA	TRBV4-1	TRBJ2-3	CASSPRLAGGLDTQYF	TGCGCCAGCAGCCCGAGACTAGCGGGGGGCCTGGATACGCAGTATTTT
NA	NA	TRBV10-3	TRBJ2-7	CAISGARGRVGRLAPYEQYF	TGTGCCATCAGTGGCGCGAGGGGGAGGGTCGGGCGTCTGGCCCCCTACGAGCAGTACTTC
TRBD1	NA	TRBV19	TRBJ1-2	CASSTVQGVLGYTF	TGTGCCAGTAGTACCGTACAGGGGGTGCTTGGCTACACCTTC
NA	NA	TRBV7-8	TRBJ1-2	CASSLEGGYGYTF	TGTGCCAGCAGCTTAGAGGGGGGCTATGGCTACACCTTC
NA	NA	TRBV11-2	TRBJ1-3	CASSLMQSSSGNTIYF	TGTGCCAGCAGCTTAATGCAGAGTTCCTCTGGAAACACCATATATTTT
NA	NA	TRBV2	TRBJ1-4	CASSEFGGTNEKLFF	TGTGCCAGCAGTGAATTTGGGGGAACTAATGAAAAACTGTTTTTT
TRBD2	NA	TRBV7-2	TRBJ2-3	CASSLGGGGGATDTQYF	TGTGCCAGCAGCTTAGGAGGCGGCGGGGGGGCAACAGATACGCAGTATTTT
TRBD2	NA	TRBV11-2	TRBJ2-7	CASSRGTSGYEQYF	TGTGCCAGCAGCCGGGGGACTAGCGGCTACGAGCAGTACTTC
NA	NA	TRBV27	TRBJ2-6	CASRDFTASGANVLTF	TGTGCCAGCAGGGACTTTACAGCGTCTGGGGCCAACGTCCTGACTTTC
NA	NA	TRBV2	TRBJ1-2	CASSAMGGVGYGYTF	TGTGCCAGCAGCGCTATGGGGGGCGTAGGCTATGGCTACACCTTC
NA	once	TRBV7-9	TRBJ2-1	CASSLAIVGGQSSYNEQFF	TGTGCCAGCAGCTTAGCAATCGTTGGGGGTCAGAGCTCCTACAATGAGCAGTTCTTC
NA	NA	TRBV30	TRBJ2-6	CARVSAGANVLTF	TGTGCCCGGGTGTCAGCTGGGGCCAACGTCCTGACTTTC
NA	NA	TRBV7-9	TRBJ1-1	CASTRSDPGVTEAFF	TGTGCCAGCACCCGATCGGACCCCGGGGTCACTGAAGCTTTCTTT